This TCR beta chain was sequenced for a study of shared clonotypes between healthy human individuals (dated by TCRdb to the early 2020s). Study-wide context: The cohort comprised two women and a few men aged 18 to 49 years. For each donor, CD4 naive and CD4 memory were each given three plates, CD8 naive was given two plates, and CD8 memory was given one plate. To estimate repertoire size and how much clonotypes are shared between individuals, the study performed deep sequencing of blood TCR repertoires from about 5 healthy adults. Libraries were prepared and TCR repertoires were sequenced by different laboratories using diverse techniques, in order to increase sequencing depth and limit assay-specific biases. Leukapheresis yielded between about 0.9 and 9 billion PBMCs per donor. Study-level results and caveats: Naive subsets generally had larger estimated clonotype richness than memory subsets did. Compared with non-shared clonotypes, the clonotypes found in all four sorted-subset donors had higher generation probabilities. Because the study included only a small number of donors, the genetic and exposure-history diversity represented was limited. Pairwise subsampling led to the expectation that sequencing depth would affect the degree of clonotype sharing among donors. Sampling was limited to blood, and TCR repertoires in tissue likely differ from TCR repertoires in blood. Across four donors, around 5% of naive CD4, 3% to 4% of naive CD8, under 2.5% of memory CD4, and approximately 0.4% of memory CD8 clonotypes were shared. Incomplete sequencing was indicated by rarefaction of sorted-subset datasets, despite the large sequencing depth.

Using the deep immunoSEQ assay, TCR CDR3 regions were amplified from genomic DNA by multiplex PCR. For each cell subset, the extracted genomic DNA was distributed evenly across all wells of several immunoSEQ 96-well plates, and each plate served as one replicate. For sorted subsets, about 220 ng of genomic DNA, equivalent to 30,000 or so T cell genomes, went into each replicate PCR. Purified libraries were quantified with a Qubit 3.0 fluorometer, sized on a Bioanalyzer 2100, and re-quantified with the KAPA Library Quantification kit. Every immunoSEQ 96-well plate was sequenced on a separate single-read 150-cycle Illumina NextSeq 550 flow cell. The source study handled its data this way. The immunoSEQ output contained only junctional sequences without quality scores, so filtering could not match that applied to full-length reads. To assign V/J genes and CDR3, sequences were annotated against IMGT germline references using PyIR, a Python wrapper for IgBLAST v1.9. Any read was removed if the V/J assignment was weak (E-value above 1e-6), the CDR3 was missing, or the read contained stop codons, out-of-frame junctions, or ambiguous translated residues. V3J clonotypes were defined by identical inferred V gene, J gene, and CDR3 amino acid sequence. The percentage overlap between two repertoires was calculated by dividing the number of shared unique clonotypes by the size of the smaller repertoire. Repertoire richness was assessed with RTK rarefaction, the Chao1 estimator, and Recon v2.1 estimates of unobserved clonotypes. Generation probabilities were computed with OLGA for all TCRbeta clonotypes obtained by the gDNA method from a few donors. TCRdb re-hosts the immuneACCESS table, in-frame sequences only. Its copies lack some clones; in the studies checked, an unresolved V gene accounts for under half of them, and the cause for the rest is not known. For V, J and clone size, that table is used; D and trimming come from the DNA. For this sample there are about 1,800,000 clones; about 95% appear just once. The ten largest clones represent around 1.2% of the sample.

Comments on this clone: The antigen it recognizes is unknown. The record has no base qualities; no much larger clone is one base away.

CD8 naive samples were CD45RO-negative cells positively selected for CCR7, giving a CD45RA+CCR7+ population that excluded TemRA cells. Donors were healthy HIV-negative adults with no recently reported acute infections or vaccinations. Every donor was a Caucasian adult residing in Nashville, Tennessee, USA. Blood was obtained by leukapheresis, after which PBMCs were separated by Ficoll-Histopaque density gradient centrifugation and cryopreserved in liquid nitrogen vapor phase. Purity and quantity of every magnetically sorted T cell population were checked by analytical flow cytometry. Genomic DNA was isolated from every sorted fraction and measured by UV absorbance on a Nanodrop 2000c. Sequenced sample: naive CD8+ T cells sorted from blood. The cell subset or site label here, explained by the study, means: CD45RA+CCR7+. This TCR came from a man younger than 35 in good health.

CDR3 region: CASSSARETEAFF. The DNA sequence is given as TGCGCCAGCAGCTCAGCCCGGGAGACTGAAGCTTTCTTT. The V and J segments used are TRBV5-1 and TRBJ1-1; the D gene identity is not certain. V drops 3 bases and J drops 5 bases, leaving 11 bases in between. CDR1 is given as SGHRS and CDR2 as YFSETQ, both from the germline V gene. Its CDR3 holds 13 amino acids, cysteine through phenylalanine. The retained sequence is limited to the CDR3, 39 bases, with the frame set at the first base.